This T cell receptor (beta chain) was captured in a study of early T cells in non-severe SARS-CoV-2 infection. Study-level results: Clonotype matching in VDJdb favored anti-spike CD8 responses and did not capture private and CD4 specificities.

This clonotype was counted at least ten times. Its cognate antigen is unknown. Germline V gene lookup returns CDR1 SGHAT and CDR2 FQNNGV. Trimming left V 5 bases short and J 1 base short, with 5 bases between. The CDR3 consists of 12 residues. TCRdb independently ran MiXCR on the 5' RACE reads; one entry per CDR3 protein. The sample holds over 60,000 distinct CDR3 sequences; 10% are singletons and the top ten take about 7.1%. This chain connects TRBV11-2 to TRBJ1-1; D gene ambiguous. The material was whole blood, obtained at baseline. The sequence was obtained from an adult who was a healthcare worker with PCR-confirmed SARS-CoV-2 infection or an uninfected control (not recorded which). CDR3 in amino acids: CASSEQNTEAFF. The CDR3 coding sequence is TGTGCCAGCAGCGAACAGAACACTGAAGCTTTCTTT.